Presented here are 11 T cell receptor beta chains from one specimen sequenced in a study of blood T cell repertoires in COVID-19. Clones were sequenced by immunoSEQ multiplex PCR, and TCRdb holds only the in-frame ones, with some missing. The top ten hold roughly a fifth of the sample, which has approximately 130,000 clones, about 77% seen once. Sequencing was done on a sample of peripheral blood. All receptors derive from an elderly man with acute or convalescent COVID-19.

The chain combines TRBV14 with TRBJ1-1; no firm D call. Trimming left V 2 bases short and J 0 bases short, with 10 bases between. Germline V gene sequence: CDR1 SGHDN, CDR2 FVKESK. The CDR3 loop spans 15 amino acids. CDR3 in DNA: TGTGCCAGCAGCCAACAAACAGATTTGAACACTGAAGCTTTCTTT. Encoded protein: CASSQQTDLNTEAFF. Complete variable domain (other parts from reference TRBV14 and TRBJ1-1): EAGVTQFPSHSVIEKGQTVTLRCDPISGHDNLYWYRRVMGKEIKFLLHFVKESKQDESGMPNNRFLAERTGGTYSTLKVQPAELEDSGVYFCASSQQTDLNTEAFFGQGTRLTVV.

The genes are TRBV27 and TRBJ2-3; 9 bases line up with TRBD2. Germline CDR1 MNHEY, CDR2 SMNVEV (reference sequence). V shed 4 bases and J 6 bases; nucleotides not matched to a gene: 8. The CDR3 has 15 residues. CDR3 in DNA: TGTGCCAGCAGTTGGGGAGCGGGGGGATTGGATACGCAGTATTTT. This sequence encodes CASSWGAGGLDTQYF.

This chain links TRBV4-1 with TRBJ2-5, with TRBD1 as a possible D gene (6 bases). Germline CDR1 MGHRA, CDR2 YSYEKL. The CDR3 consists of 14 residues. Trimming left V 1 base short and J 4 bases short, with 10 bases between. The CDR3: CASSQGFRGETQYF. In DNA form, the CDR3 reads TGCGCCAGCAGCCAAGGTTTCAGGGGAGAGACCCAGTACTTC.

The chain recombines TRBV2 with TRBJ2-1, with 10 bases matching TRBD2. The CDR3 has 14 amino acids. CDR1 is SNHLY and CDR2 is FYNNEI in the germline V gene. The junction had 4 bases not matched to a gene; V was cut back by 4 bases and J by 7 bases. As DNA, the CDR3 is TGTGCCAGCAGTGGAGCGGGGGGGCGGAATGAGCAGTTCTTC. Translated: CASSGAGGRNEQFF.

The chain couples TRBV7-2 to TRBJ2-7; 8 bases match TRBD2. The junction had 11 bases not matched to a gene; V was cut back by 6 bases and J by 1 base. Germline V gene sequence: CDR1 SGHTA, CDR2 FQGNSA. The CDR3 runs to 16 residues. This CDR3 reads CASSLQRGRRSYEQYF. CDR3 DNA sequence: TGTGCCAGCAGTTTACAGCGGGGGAGGCGATCCTACGAGCAGTACTTC.

The V and J genes are TRBV19 and TRBJ2-7, with D hard to call. This CDR3 is 15 amino acids long. V was clipped by 3 bases and J by 0 bases, with 12 bases between them. Per germline, CDR1 LNHDA and CDR2 SQIVND (reference sequence). The CDR3: CASSMILAVSYEQYF. Here the CDR3 DNA reads TGTGCCAGTAGTATGATATTGGCGGTCTCCTACGAGCAGTACTTC.

This chain uses TRBV10-3 with TRBJ1-3; the D is unclear. V was trimmed by 4 bases and J by 3 bases, leaving 10 bases between them. The CDR3 runs 14 residues. Germline V gene data show CDR1 as ENHRY and CDR2 as SYGVKD. The CDR3 loop is CAISGSRGGNTIYF. DNA of the CDR3: TGTGCCATCAGTGGGTCACGGGGTGGAAACACCATATATTTT.

The chain carries TRBV4-2 and TRBJ2-2; D is possibly TRBD2 (5 bases). The CDR3 runs to 14 residues. Between the trimmed V and J ends, which lost 1 base and 7 bases, there was a span of 10 bases. From germline, CDR1 is LGHNA and CDR2 YNFKEQ. CDR3 nucleotide sequence: TGTGCCAGCAGCCAAGGGACTGCCGGCGGGGAGCTGTTTTTT. It yields the protein CASSQGTAGGELFF.

The V and J genes are TRBV5-5 and TRBJ2-7, with 9 bases fitting TRBD1. Looked up from germline, CDR1 is SGHKS and CDR2 is YYEKEE (reference sequence). The CDR3 is 15 amino acids. V was clipped by 4 bases and J by 2 bases; unmatched bases: 7. This CDR3 is CASSPGTGTPYEQYF. The CDR3 nucleotides are TGTGCCAGCAGCCCAGGGACAGGGACCCCCTACGAGCAGTACTTC.

The chain couples TRBV19 to TRBJ1-3; the D is unclear. Germline loops: CDR1 LNHDA, CDR2 SQIVND (reference sequence). The germline V and J ends were trimmed by 5 bases and 0 bases, with 5 bases remaining between them. CDR3 size: 13 residues. The CDR3, as DNA: TGTGCCAGTAGTGAGGGCTCTGGAAACACCATATATTTT. Its translation is CASSEGSGNTIYF.

In its sample, this clone was seen a few times. The chain links TRBV5-4 to TRBJ2-7; 8 positions match TRBD1. CDR3 size: 15 residues. The germline V gene has CDR1 SGHNT and CDR2 YYREEE (reference sequence). V trimming: 4 bases; J trimming: 0 bases; junction bases outside the gene matches: 6. As DNA, the CDR3 is TGTGCCAGCAGCCAGGACAGGGCCTACTCCTACGAGCAGTACTTC. Translated: CASSQDRAYSYEQYF. Full variable domain (missing parts from reference TRBV5-4 and TRBJ2-7): ETGVTQSPTHLIKTRGQQVTLRCSSQSGHNTVSWYQQALGQGPQFIFQYYREEENGRGNFPPRFSGLQFPNYSSELNVNALELDDSALYLCASSQDRAYSYEQYFGPGTRLTVT.